This T cell receptor beta chain was documented in a study of beta chain features in type 1 diabetes. This clone was seen a handful of times. No antigen is known for it. Study-wide findings and caveats: Sequencing used cDNA, and cells with high TCR expression could therefore be over-represented.

This CDR3 has 12 residues. Germline CDR1 and CDR2: SNHLY and FYNNEI. With 8 bases removed from V and 4 bases from J, the gap between germline ends came to 12 bases. Sorting of CD4+ naive, central memory, regulatory and stem cell-like memory cells was performed via CD45RO/CCR7/CD25/CD127/CD95/CD27. All of the isolated RNA was reverse transcribed, so expressed TCRB transcripts were sequenced. Sequencing used immunoSEQ multiplex PCR; TCRdb keeps in-frame clones, though not all of them. The table records 350,000 to 450,000 clones, approximately 16% of them present only once. The receptor's source is a young woman in good health. The chain carries TRBV2 and TRBJ2-7; no firm D call. The specimen sequenced was naive CD4+ T cells from blood. The CDR3 region is CASGQESYEQYF. DNA of the CDR3: TGTGCCAGCGGCCAGGAAAGTTACGAGCAGTACTTC.